This is a list of T cell receptor beta chains from one sample in a study of blood T cell repertoires in COVID-19. Assay: immunoSEQ multiplex PCR; the TCRdb copy retains only in-frame clones and omits some. The data hold approximately 230,000 clones, with 70% to 90% observed a single time. Sequences were obtained from PBMCs or T cells enriched from blood (not recorded which). All receptors derive from a man younger than 35 who had recovered from COVID-19. The CDR3 runs from the conserved cysteine through the conserved F or W. Fields, in order: clone size, J gene, V gene, D gene, CDR3 protein, CDR3 DNA. A D gene is named only where the DNA matches it firmly. Rows may omit the clone size; those that give it use once, few, many or a size class.

>NA|TRBJ2-5|TRBV21-1|NA
CASILRANQETQYF
TGTGCCAGCATCCTCAGGGCCAACCAAGAGACCCAGTACTTC
>NA|TRBJ2-1|TRBV2|TRBD2
CASSERLAGTEQFF
TGTGCCAGCAGTGAACGACTAGCGGGGACCGAGCAGTTCTTC
>NA|TRBJ2-2|TRBV5-1|NA
CASSLSQGNTGELFF
TGCGCCAGCAGCTTGAGTCAGGGGAACACCGGGGAGCTGTTTTTT
>once|TRBJ1-1|TRBV4-1|TRBD1
CASSQARSGTGETEAFF
TGCGCCAGCAGCCAAGCGCGGTCAGGGACAGGGGAGACTGAAGCTTTCTTT
>NA|TRBJ1-3|TRBV30|NA
CAGTLSGNTIYF
TGTGCCGGGACACTCTCTGGAAACACCATATATTTT
>once|TRBJ2-2|TRBV21-1|NA
CASVSETGETGELFF
TGTGCCAGCGTTTCCGAGACAGGTGAAACCGGGGAGCTGTTTTTT
>NA|TRBJ1-5|TRBV5-1|NA
CASSLTGLSNQPQHF
TGCGCCAGCAGCTTGACAGGGCTCAGCAATCAGCCCCAGCATTTT
>NA|TRBJ1-5|TRBV18|TRBD1
CASSPPEGASNQPQHF
TGTGCCAGCTCACCACCGGAGGGGGCTAGCAATCAGCCCCAGCATTTT
>NA|TRBJ1-4|TRBV7-9|NA
CASSLVSGHEKLFF
TGTGCCAGCAGCTTAGTATCAGGTCATGAAAAACTGTTTTTT
>NA|TRBJ2-1|TRBV19|TRBD2
CASSPGGSDYNEQFF
TGTGCCAGTAGTCCCGGCGGGAGCGACTACAATGAGCAGTTCTTC
>NA|TRBJ1-5|TRBV19|NA
CASGPGEGSNQPQHF
TGTGCCAGTGGCCCAGGGGAAGGGAGCAATCAGCCCCAGCATTTT
>NA|TRBJ2-2|TRBV7-2|NA
CASSSIIQGPGELFF
TGTGCCAGCAGCTCGATAATACAGGGTCCCGGGGAGCTGTTTTTT
>NA|TRBJ1-5|TRBV27|NA
CASSLTGGGQPQHF
TGTGCCAGCAGTTTAACGGGCGGAGGGCAGCCCCAGCATTTT
>NA|TRBJ1-3|TRBV9|NA
CASSVAARGTGNTIYF
TGTGCCAGCAGCGTAGCGGCAAGGGGGACTGGAAACACCATATATTTT
>NA|TRBJ1-3|TRBV11-2|NA
CASSFGSSGNTIYF
TGTGCCAGCAGCTTTGGCAGCTCTGGAAACACCATATATTTT
>NA|TRBJ2-3|TRBV12-3/TRBV12-4|NA
CASSFRTLDTQYF
TGTGCCAGCAGTTTCAGGACTCTAGATACGCAGTATTTT
>NA|TRBJ1-6|TRBV2|TRBD1
CASSRDSNSPLHF
TGTGCCAGCAGTCGGGACAGCAATTCACCCCTCCACTTT
>NA|TRBJ2-3|TRBV10-1|NA
CASSDGGSTDTQYF
TGCGCCAGCAGTGATGGCGGGAGCACAGATACGCAGTATTTT
>NA|TRBJ2-5|TRBV19|TRBD1
CASSAGGETQYF
TGTGCCAGTAGCGCAGGGGGCGAGACCCAGTACTTC
>NA|TRBJ1-2|TRBV5-1|TRBD1
CASSLGDRRYGYTF
TGCGCCAGCAGCTTGGGGGACAGGCGATATGGCTACACCTTC
>once|TRBJ1-5|TRBV27|NA
CALTGFGGERTRSCRVGQPQHF
TGTGCCCTTACGGGGTTCGGAGGGGAAAGAACTCGCTCCTGCAGGGTGGGACAGCCCCAGCATTTT
>NA|TRBJ2-1|TRBV10-3|TRBD2
CAITRGLANEQFF
TGTGCCATCACCAGAGGACTAGCGAATGAGCAGTTCTTC
>NA|TRBJ1-1|TRBV14|NA
CASSQVLGESAFF
TGTGCCAGCAGCCAAGTTCTAGGAGAGAGCGCTTTCTTT
>NA|TRBJ2-4|TRBV9|NA
CASSVRAGTDQYF
TGTGCCAGCAGCGTTCGGGCGGGGACGGATCAGTACTTC